Below, one T cell receptor (beta chain) is given with its context. The ends lost 6 bases at V and 1 base at J; junction bases unmatched: 10. Germline loops: CDR1 MNHNS, CDR2 SASEGT. The CDR3 is 17 residues long. MiXCR, applied by TCRdb to the RT-PCR reads, yields one record per CDR3 protein. The sample records some 880,000 distinct CDR3 sequences, 18% being singletons. The data were taken from a study of patients and donors after allogeneic stem cell transplantation. Material for sequencing was blood, either unsorted or a sorted T cell fraction (not recorded which). This rearrangement joins TRBV6-1 to TRBJ2-1; TRBD2 matches at 9 bases. This TCR derives from a human donor who was either an allogeneic HSCT recipient or a stem cell or donor lymphocyte infusion donor (not recorded which). It is not recorded whose cells these are; they may come from a transplant donor. In DNA form, the CDR3 reads TGTGCCAGCAGGACGAATAGCGGGAGTAGTTCCTACAATGAGCAGTTCTTC. Its protein product is CASRTNSGSSSYNEQFF.